These 16 T cell receptor beta chains were sequenced from one sample in a study of post-analysis software for immune sequencing data. Whole-study findings and limits: A few TRBV segments occurring more often in patients than controls included TRBV5-6, TRBV5-1 and TRBV20-1.

Researchers reported that TCR beta cDNA libraries carried unique molecular identifiers. TCRdb itself ran the PCR reads through MiXCR, one entry per CDR3 protein. The sample has fewer than 850,000 distinct CDR3 sequences, around 42% seen once. These receptors are not linked to any known antigen. The sample was blood. The source is a girl aged 5 to 17 with multiple sclerosis.

This clonotype was observed a handful of times. This chain connects TRBV7-2 to TRBJ2-6; D tentatively reads TRBD1 or TRBD2 (6 bases each). The V end lost 7 bases, the J end lost 0 bases, and 19 bases lay between the germline ends. CDR3 length: 18 amino acids. The germline V gene encodes CDR1 SGHTA and CDR2 FQGNSA. CDR3 in amino acids: CASTPFGGVTSGANVLTF. CDR3 nucleotide sequence: TGTGCCAGCACCCCCTTCGGGGGCGTGACCTCTGGGGCCAACGTCCTGACTTTC. The full variable domain, completed using reference TRBV7-2 and TRBJ2-6, is GAGVSQSPSNKVTEKGKDVELRCDPISGHTALYWYRQSLGQGLEFLIYFQGNSAPDKSGLPSDRFSAERTGGSVSTLTIQRTQQEDSAVYLCASTPFGGVTSGANVLTFGAGSRLTVL.

The chain employs TRBV9 and TRBJ2-6, with no clear D. The CDR3 extends over 17 amino acids. Germline-derived CDR1 and CDR2 are SGDLS and YYNGEE. The ends were cut back, 4 bases at V and 0 bases at J, with 14 bases in the middle. CDR3 loop: CASSSQEYHSGANVLTF. As DNA, the CDR3 is TGTGCCAGCAGCTCTCAGGAATACCACTCTGGGGCCAACGTCCTGACTTTC.

As regards this clonotype: One end of the junction fails to match germline, which may point to a read error. The CDR3 reads CASSLATNAQFF. The CDR3 DNA reads TGTGCCAGCAGCTTAGCGACTAATGCGCAGTTCTTC. The chain carries TRBV11-1 and TRBJ2-1; a possible D gene is TRBD2 (5 bases). Germline CDR1 reads SGHAT; CDR2 reads FQDESV (reference sequence). This CDR3 is 12 amino acids long. Supplemented by reference TRBV11-1 and TRBJ2-1, the full variable domain reads EAEVAQSPRYKITEKSQAVAFWCDPISGHATLYWYRQILGQGPELLVQFQDESVVDDSQLPKDRFSAERLKGVDSTLKIQPAELGDSAMYLCASSLATNAQFFGPGTRLTVL.

There are a few counts of this clonotype. The rearrangement joins TRBV29-1 to TRBJ2-1; D is ambiguous. CDR1 and CDR2 from the germline V gene are SQVTM and ANQGSEA. V was cut by 4 bases and J by 8 bases, with 9 bases left in between. The CDR3 length is 11 residues. DNA of the CDR3: TGCAGCGTTGGAGGAAGGCATGAGCAGTTCTTC. Encoded protein: CSVGGRHEQFF.

This chain joins TRBV24-1 and TRBJ2-3; D is perhaps TRBD2 (5 bases). The CDR3 spans 15 residues. V lost 7 bases to trimming and J lost 0 bases, with 13 bases between them. Germline CDR1 KGHDR, CDR2 SFDVKD. The CDR3 spells CATRPGVASTDTQYF. Here the CDR3 DNA reads TGTGCCACCAGGCCCGGGGTAGCCAGCACAGATACGCAGTATTTT.

The gene calls are TRBV6-2 or TRBV6-3 and TRBJ2-1; D may be TRBD2 (5 bases). The CDR3 sequence is 15 residues long. The ends were cut back, 2 bases at V and 7 bases at J, with 15 bases in the middle. Germline CDR1 MNHEY, CDR2 SVGEGT. The CDR3 region has the DNA TGTGCCAGCAGTTACAGGGTGCAGCGGATTAATGAGCAGTTCTTC. This encodes CASSYRVQRINEQFF.

This clonotype was counted a few times. The rearrangement links TRBV24-1 to TRBJ2-5; a possible D gene is TRBD2 (6 bases). CDR3 length: 13 residues. The V gene's germline CDR1 is KGHDR and CDR2 SFDVKD. The ends were cut back, 5 bases at V and 7 bases at J, with 13 bases in the middle. CDR3 nucleotides: TGTGCCACCAGTGCGGGGGTTGGGTTGACCCAGTACTTC. Protein sequence: CATSAGVGLTQYF.

The chain joins TRBV3-1 to TRBJ2-5; D may be TRBD1 or TRBD2 (5 bases each). In germline, CDR1 is LGHDT, CDR2 YNNKEL (reference sequence). Trimming shortened V by 4 bases and J by 7 bases, and 19 bases separated the two germline ends. This CDR3 has 15 residues. This chain's CDR3 is CASSPRGRIEGTQYF. The CDR3 nucleotides are TGTGCCAGCAGCCCCCGGGGCCGGATAGAAGGGACCCAGTACTTC.

The rearrangement links TRBV28 to TRBJ2-6; D may be TRBD1 (6 bases). The germline CDR1 and CDR2 sequences are MDHEN and SYDVKM. V lost 6 bases and J 0 bases, leaving 15 bases between the germline ends. This CDR3 is built from 17 residues. DNA for the CDR3: TGTGCCAGCAGAGAACATGGACAGAGCTCTGGGGCCAACGTCCTGACTTTC. Protein: CASREHGQSSGANVLTF.

CDR3 nucleotide sequence: TGCGCCAGCACCGCCAGATCTAGCGGGAGACATGGAGATACGCAGTATTTT. As protein: CASTARSSGRHGDTQYF. V usage is TRBV5-1 and J usage is TRBJ2-3, with 10 bases matching TRBD2. Germline trimming cut 6 bases from V and 5 bases from J; bases unmatched to any gene: 15. CDR3 length: 17 residues. Germline CDR1 SGHRS, CDR2 YFSETQ. Filled out from reference TRBV5-1 and TRBJ2-3, the complete variable domain reads KAGVTQTPRYLIKTRGQQVTLSCSPISGHRSVSWYQQTPGQGLQFLFEYFSETQRNKGNFPGRFSGRQFSNSRSEMNVSTLELGDSALYLCASTARSSGRHGDTQYFGPGTRLTVL.

This chain uses TRBV3-1 with TRBJ2-1; TRBD1 or TRBD2 may be the D gene (6 bases each). V lost 3 bases and J lost 10, with 22 bases in between. The germline gives CDR1 LGHDT, CDR2 YNNKEL (reference sequence). The CDR3 length is 16 residues. CDR3: CASSHAARRGAYEQFF. In nucleotides, the CDR3 is TGTGCCAGCAGCCACGCCGCGCGGAGGGGGGCCTACGAGCAGTTCTTC.

A word on this clonotype: One junction end disagrees with the germline gene, perhaps due to a read error. This sequence joins TRBV20-1 and TRBJ1-1; unclear D gene. CDR1 and CDR2 (germline): DFQATT, SNEGSKA (reference sequence). CDR3 length: 11 amino acids. The CDR3 reads CSAAANIEAFF. For the CDR3, the DNA is TGCAGTGCTGCTGCGAACATTGAAGCTTTCTTT.

CDR3 residues: CSVETGAGGYTF. The CDR3, as DNA: TGCAGCGTTGAAACAGGCGCCGGCGGCTACACCTTC. The chain joins TRBV29-1 to TRBJ1-2, with D perhaps matching TRBD1 (5 bases). CDR1 is SQVTM, CDR2 ANQGSEA, per germline. There are 12 residues in the CDR3. V dropped 2 bases and J dropped 8 bases, with 12 bases sitting between them. Full variable domain (outside the CDR3, taken from reference TRBV29-1 and TRBJ1-2): SAVISQKPSRDICQRGTSLTIQCQVDSQVTMMFWYRQQPGQSLTLIATANQGSEATYESGFVIDKFPISRPNLTFSTLTVSNMSPEDSSIYLCSVETGAGGYTFGSGTRLTVV.

Only a few counts were recorded for this clonotype. The gene calls are TRBV4-2 and TRBJ2-6, with D perhaps matching TRBD2 (6 bases). Germline values: CDR1 LGHNA, CDR2 YNFKEQ. CDR3 length: 18 amino acids. V was trimmed by 1 base and J by 2 bases, leaving 15 bases between them. The CDR3 nucleotides read TGTGCCAGCAGCCAAGTTCCGGGAGCCGACGCTGGGGCCAACGTCCTGACTTTC. Amino acids: CASSQVPGADAGANVLTF.

The chain joins TRBV3-1 to TRBJ2-3; D gene ambiguous. This CDR3 is 16 amino acids long. Germline-derived CDR1 and CDR2 are LGHDT and YNNKEL (reference sequence). Trimming shortened V by 0 bases and J by 4 bases, and 14 bases separated the two germline ends. The CDR3 loop is CASSQESVRRADTQYF. DNA of the CDR3: TGTGCCAGCAGCCAAGAATCGGTAAGGCGAGCAGATACGCAGTATTTT.

The chain carries TRBV12-3 or TRBV12-4 and TRBJ2-1; 12 positions agree with TRBD2. This CDR3 comprises 15 residues. J lost 8 bases, V lost 5 bases, and 7 bases had no gene match. In DNA, the CDR3 is TGTGCCAGCAGTCCAGGACTAGCGGGACTCGATGAGCAGTTCTTC. Amino acid sequence: CASSPGLAGLDEQFF.